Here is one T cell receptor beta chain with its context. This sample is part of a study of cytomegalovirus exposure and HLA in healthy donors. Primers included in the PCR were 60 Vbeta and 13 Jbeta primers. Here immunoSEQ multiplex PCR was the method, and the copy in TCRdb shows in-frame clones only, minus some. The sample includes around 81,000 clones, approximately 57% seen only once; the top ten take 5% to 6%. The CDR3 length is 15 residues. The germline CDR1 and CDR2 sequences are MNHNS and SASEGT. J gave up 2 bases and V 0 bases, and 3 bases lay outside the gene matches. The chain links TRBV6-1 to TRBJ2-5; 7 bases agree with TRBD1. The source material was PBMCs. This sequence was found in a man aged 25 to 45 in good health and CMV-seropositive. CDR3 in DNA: TGTGCCAGCAGTGAAGCACCGGGACAGCAAGAGACCCAGTACTTC. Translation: CASSEAPGQQETQYF.